This passage covers 18 T cell receptor beta chains from one sample sequenced in a study of shared clonotypes between healthy human individuals. Sequenced by immunoSEQ multiplex PCR; TCRdb stores in-frame clones only, minus some. The data show approximately 1.5 million clones, roughly 98% seen once. Sample: naive CD4+ T cells sorted from blood. Subset of the sample: CD45RA+ positively selected. The source is a man younger than 45 in good health.

The V call is TRBV5-4, the J call TRBJ1-2; D ambiguous. The CDR3 spans 15 residues. Germline V gene lookup returns CDR1 SGHNT and CDR2 YYREEE (reference sequence). Trimming removed 0 bases at V and 4 bases at J, with 13 bases between. The DNA of the CDR3 is TGTGCCAGCAGCTTGGACCTGTCAGTCATCTATGGCTACACCTTC. The encoded protein is CASSLDLSVIYGYTF.

The chain uses TRBV7-9 and TRBJ1-6, with a possible D match to TRBD1 (5 bases). The germline CDR1 and CDR2 sequences are SEHNR and FQNEAQ (reference sequence). The CDR3 sequence is 15 residues long. V was pared by 6 bases and J by 2 bases, with 11 bases between. The CDR3 loop reads CASRPRDPYNSPLHF. The CDR3 bases are TGTGCCAGCAGGCCCCGGGACCCCTATAATTCACCCCTCCACTTT.

This clone appeared a single time. The chain recombines TRBV11-2 with TRBJ2-3; a possible D gene is TRBD1 (6 bases). This CDR3 has 16 amino acids. Trimming took 4 bases from V and 0 from J, leaving 14 bases between them. The germline gives CDR1 SGHAT, CDR2 FQNNGV. CDR3 in DNA: TGTGCCAGCAGCTCGGGACATGCTGCTAGCACAGATACGCAGTATTTT. Its protein is CASSSGHAASTDTQYF.

This chain links TRBV6-1 with TRBJ2-1; TRBD1 aligns across 7 bases. CDR1 and CDR2 (germline): MNHNS, SASEGT. V lost 4 bases to trimming and J lost 6 bases; unmatched junction nucleotides: 9. This CDR3 is 15 amino acids long. The CDR3: CASSARQGSSNEQFF. DNA of the CDR3: TGTGCCAGCAGTGCGAGACAGGGATCGAGCAATGAGCAGTTCTTC.

J is TRBJ2-7 and V is TRBV15; the match to TRBD1 covers 9 bases. Germline V gene lookup returns CDR1 LNHNV and CDR2 YYDKDF (reference sequence). The length of the CDR3 is 16 residues. Germline trimming cut 0 bases from V and 3 bases from J; bases unmatched to any gene: 6. CDR3 in amino acids: CATSRDVGTGIYEQYF. The CDR3 DNA sequence: TGTGCCACCAGCAGAGATGTAGGGACAGGGATCTACGAGCAGTACTTC.

The chain is built from TRBV29-1 and TRBJ2-7; TRBD1 agrees at 8 bases. This CDR3 contains 15 residues. The germline V gene has CDR1 SQVTM and CDR2 ANQGSEA. J gave up 2 bases and V 5 bases, and 11 bases lay outside the gene matches. As DNA, the CDR3 is TGCAGCGTTACGTTTGGGGGACAGGTAACCTACGAGCAGTACTTC. Encoded protein: CSVTFGGQVTYEQYF.

CDR3 sequence (DNA): TGTGCCAGCAGGGGTACGAATGAGCAGTTCTTC. The encoded protein is CASRGTNEQFF. This rearrangement joins TRBV7-2 to TRBJ2-1; D is ambiguous. Trimming stripped 6 bases from V and 7 bases from J, with 7 bases between. Germline CDR1 reads SGHTA; CDR2 reads FQGNSA. The CDR3 covers 11 residues.

The rearrangement links TRBV19 to TRBJ2-3; D possibly corresponds to TRBD1 (6 bases). The CDR3 has 13 residues. With 4 bases removed from V and 7 bases from J, the gap between germline ends came to 12 bases. Looked up from germline, CDR1 is LNHDA and CDR2 is SQIVND (reference sequence). Here the CDR3 DNA reads TGTGCCAGTAGTAGAGGGGGAGAGAATACGCAGTATTTT. This codes for CASSRGGENTQYF.

The CDR3 region has the DNA TGTGCCAGCAGCGTGGGGTCGCGGGAGGGCCTAGGTGAGCAGTTCTTC. It encodes CASSVGSREGLGEQFF. The J gene is TRBJ2-1, the V gene TRBV9, with TRBD2 matching over 9 bases. In germline, CDR1 is SGDLS, CDR2 YYNGEE. V lost 2 bases and J lost 9; bases outside the gene matches: 12. The CDR3 loop spans 16 amino acids.

This clone is a singleton in its sample. V and J are TRBV7-9 and TRBJ2-3, with 10 bases identical to TRBD2. J was trimmed by 3 bases and V by 1 base; bases with no gene match: 4. Germline CDR1 is SEHNR and CDR2 is FQNEAQ (reference sequence). The CDR3 runs 16 residues. CDR3 protein: CASSLVPSGSTDTQYF. The CDR3 DNA is TGTGCCAGCAGCTTAGTTCCTAGCGGGAGTACAGATACGCAGTATTTT.

This rearrangement joins TRBV14 to TRBJ2-7; tentative D call: TRBD2 (5 bases). Germline CDR1 reads SGHDN; CDR2 reads FVKESK. This CDR3 is 13 amino acids long. Trimming stripped 1 base from V and 3 bases from J, with 7 bases between. This CDR3 reads CASSQGGLYEQYF. The CDR3 nucleotides are TGTGCCAGCAGCCAAGGTGGACTCTACGAGCAGTACTTC.

The chain carries TRBV5-1 and TRBJ2-3, with TRBD2 as a possible D gene (6 bases). Deletions cut 3 bases from V and 1 base from J, with 12 bases between. Germline lookup yields CDR1 SGHRS and CDR2 YFSETQ. There are 15 residues in the CDR3. In DNA, the CDR3 is TGCGCCAGCAGCTCCCGGGACTCACGCACAGATACGCAGTATTTT. Translating it yields CASSSRDSRTDTQYF.

Points on this clone: This sample also contains other DNA sequences that code for the same CDR3. The chain couples TRBV29-1 to TRBJ2-7; D possibly uses TRBD1 or TRBD2 (5 bases each). The germline CDR1 and CDR2 sequences are SQVTM and ANQGSEA. CDR3 length: 12 residues. Trimming took off 6 bases at V and 2 bases at J, with 11 bases between the two ends. This CDR3 is CSVGTGPYEQYF. The CDR3 bases are TGCAGCGTGGGGACGGGACCCTACGAGCAGTACTTC.

This clone has just one count. This chain connects TRBV7-6 to TRBJ2-7; 13 bases align to TRBD2. In germline, CDR1 is SGHVS, CDR2 FNYEAQ. Trimming cost V 2 bases and J 3 bases; bases outside gene matches: 1. CDR3 length: 15 amino acids. DNA for the CDR3: TGTGCCAGCAGCTTACGGACTAGCGGGAGCTACGAGCAGTACTTC. It yields the protein CASSLRTSGSYEQYF. The complete variable domain, with remaining parts taken from reference TRBV7-6 and TRBJ2-7, reads GAGVSQSPRYKVTKRGQDVALRCDPISGHVSLYWYRQALGQGPEFLTYFNYEAQQDKSGLPNDRFSAERPEGSISTLTIQRTEQRDSAMYRCASSLRTSGSYEQYFGPGTRLTVT.

This chain connects TRBV19 to TRBJ1-3; D ambiguous. V lost 9 bases and J lost 0, with 9 bases in between. The CDR3 is 13 residues long. The germline V gene has CDR1 LNHDA and CDR2 SQIVND (reference sequence). The CDR3 loop is CASQSFSGNTIYF. Written as DNA, the CDR3 is TGTGCCAGCCAGAGCTTCTCTGGAAACACCATATATTTT.

This clone was detected once. V gene TRBV7-8 combines with J gene TRBJ2-5; D remains ambiguous. Germline V gene lookup returns CDR1 SGHVS and CDR2 FQNEAQ. The CDR3 runs to 14 residues. V lost 1 base, J lost 5 bases, and 11 bases lay in between. Here the CDR3 DNA reads TGTGCCAGCAGCTTAGTCCCTCCCCCTGAGACCCAGTACTTC. Its protein is CASSLVPPPETQYF.

The chain uses TRBV27 and TRBJ2-7; 7 bases line up with TRBD2. Trimming removed 7 bases from V and 3 bases from J; junction bases left unmatched: 12. The germline CDR1 and CDR2 sequences are MNHEY and SMNVEV (reference sequence). This CDR3 has 15 amino acids. The CDR3 here is CASTLPPGLDYEQYF. CDR3 coding DNA: TGTGCCAGCACCCTCCCGCCCGGACTAGACTACGAGCAGTACTTC.

The V and J genes are TRBV19 and TRBJ2-7; weak D call: TRBD2 (5 bases). This CDR3 has 16 amino acids. CDR1 is LNHDA, CDR2 SQIVND, per germline (reference sequence). V was cut by 5 bases and J by 0 bases, with 17 bases left in between. CDR3 in DNA: TGTGCCAGTAGTCCATCCCGACTAACGAGCTCCTACGAGCAGTACTTC. Protein product: CASSPSRLTSSYEQYF.